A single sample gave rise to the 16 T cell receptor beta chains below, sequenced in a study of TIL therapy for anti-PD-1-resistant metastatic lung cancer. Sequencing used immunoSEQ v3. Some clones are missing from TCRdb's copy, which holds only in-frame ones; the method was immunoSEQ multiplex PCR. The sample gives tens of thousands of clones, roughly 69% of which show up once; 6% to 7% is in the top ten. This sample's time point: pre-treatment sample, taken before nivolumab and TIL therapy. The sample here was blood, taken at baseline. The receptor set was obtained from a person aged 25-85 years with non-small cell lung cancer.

CDR3 region: CASSLAEAEQYF. Here the CDR3 DNA reads TGTGCCAGCAGCTTAGCCGAGGCCGAGCAGTACTTC. The chain has TRBV11-3 and TRBJ2-7; D not certain. Per the germline V gene, CDR1 is SGHNT and CDR2 is YENEEA. Trimming cost V 1 base and J 6 bases, with 7 bases left between them. The CDR3 runs to 12 residues. Drawing the rest from reference TRBV11-3 and TRBJ2-7, the complete variable domain is EAGVVQSPRYKIIEKKQPVAFWCNPISGHNTLYWYLQNLGQGPELLIRYENEEAVDDSQLPKDRFSAERLKGVDSTLKIQPAELGDSAVYLCASSLAEAEQYFGPGTRLTVT.

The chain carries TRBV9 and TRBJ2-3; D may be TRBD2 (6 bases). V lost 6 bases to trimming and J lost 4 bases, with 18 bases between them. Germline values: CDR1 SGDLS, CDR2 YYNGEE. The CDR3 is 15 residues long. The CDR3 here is CASTPGTATSDTQYF. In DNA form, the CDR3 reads TGTGCCAGCACCCCCGGGACTGCTACCTCAGATACGCAGTATTTT.

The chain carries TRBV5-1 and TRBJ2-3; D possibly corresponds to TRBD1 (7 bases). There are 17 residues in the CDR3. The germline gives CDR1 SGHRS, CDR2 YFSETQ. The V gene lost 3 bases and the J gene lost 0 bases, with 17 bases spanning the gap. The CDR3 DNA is TGCGCCAGCAGCTCGTCGACAGGGACTTTTAGCACAGATACGCAGTATTTT. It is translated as CASSSSTGTFSTDTQYF.

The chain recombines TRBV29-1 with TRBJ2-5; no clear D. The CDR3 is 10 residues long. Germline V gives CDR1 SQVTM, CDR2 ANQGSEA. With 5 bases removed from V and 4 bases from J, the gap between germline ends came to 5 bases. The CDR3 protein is CSVFRETQYF. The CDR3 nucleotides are TGCAGCGTTTTTAGAGAGACCCAGTACTTC.

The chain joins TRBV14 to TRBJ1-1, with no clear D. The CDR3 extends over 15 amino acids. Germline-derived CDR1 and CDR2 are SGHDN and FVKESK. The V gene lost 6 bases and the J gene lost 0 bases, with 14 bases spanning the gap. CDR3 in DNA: TGTGCCAGCAGAAAGACTGGGGAGATGAACACTGAAGCTTTCTTT. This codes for CASRKTGEMNTEAFF.

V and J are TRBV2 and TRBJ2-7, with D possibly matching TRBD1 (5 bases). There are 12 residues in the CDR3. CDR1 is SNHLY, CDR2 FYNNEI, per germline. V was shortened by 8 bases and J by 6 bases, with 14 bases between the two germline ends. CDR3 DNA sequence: TGTGCCAGCGCCCCAGGGATCGGCGAGCAGTACTTC. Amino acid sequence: CASAPGIGEQYF.

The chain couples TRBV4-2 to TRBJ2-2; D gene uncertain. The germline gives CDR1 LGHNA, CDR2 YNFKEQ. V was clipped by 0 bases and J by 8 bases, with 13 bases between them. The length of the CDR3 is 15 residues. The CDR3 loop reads CASSQDGPPGGELFF. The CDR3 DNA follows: TGTGCCAGCAGCCAAGATGGGCCACCCGGGGGGGAGCTGTTTTTT.

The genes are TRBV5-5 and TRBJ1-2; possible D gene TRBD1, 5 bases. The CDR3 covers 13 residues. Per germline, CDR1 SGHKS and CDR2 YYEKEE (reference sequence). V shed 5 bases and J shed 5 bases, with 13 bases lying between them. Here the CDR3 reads CASSQVDRYGYTF. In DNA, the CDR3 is TGTGCCAGCAGTCAAGTCGACAGATATGGCTACACCTTC. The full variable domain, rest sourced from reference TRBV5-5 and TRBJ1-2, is DAGVTQSPTHLIKTRGQQVTLRCSPISGHKSVSWYQQVLGQGPQFIFQYYEKEERGRGNFPDRFSARQFPNYSSELNVNALLLGDSALYLCASSQVDRYGYTFGSGTRLTVV.

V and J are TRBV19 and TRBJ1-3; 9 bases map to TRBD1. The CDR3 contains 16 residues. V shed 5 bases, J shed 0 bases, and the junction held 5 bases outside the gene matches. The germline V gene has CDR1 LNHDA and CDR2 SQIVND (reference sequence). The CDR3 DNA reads TGTGCCAGTAGTTCGCCGGGACAGGGCTCTGGAAACACCATATATTTT. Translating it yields CASSSPGQGSGNTIYF.

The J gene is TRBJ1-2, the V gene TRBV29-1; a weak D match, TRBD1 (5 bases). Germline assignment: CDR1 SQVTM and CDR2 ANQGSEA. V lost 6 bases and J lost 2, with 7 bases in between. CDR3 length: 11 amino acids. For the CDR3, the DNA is TGCAGCGTGGGGGAAAACTATGGCTACACCTTC. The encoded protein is CSVGENYGYTF.

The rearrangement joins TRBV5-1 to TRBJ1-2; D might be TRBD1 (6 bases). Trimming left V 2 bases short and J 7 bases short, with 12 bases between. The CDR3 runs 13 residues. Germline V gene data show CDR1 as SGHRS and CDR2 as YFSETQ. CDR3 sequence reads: CASSFSGDPGYTF. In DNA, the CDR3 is TGCGCCAGCAGCTTTTCAGGGGACCCTGGCTACACCTTC.

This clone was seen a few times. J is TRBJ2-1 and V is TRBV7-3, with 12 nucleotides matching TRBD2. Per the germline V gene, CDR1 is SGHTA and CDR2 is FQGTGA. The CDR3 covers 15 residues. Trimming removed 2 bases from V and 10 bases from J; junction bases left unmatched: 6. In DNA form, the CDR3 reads TGTGCCAGCAGCTTATCCCTAGCGGGGGGGACGGAGCAGTTCTTC. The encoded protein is CASSLSLAGGTEQFF.

CDR3 loop: CASSRSGANQETQYF. DNA of the CDR3: TGTGCCAGCAGCCGAAGCGGGGCGAACCAAGAGACCCAGTACTTC. This rearrangement joins TRBV9 to TRBJ2-5, with 7 bases matching TRBD2. V was pared by 4 bases and J by 0 bases, with 6 bases of the junction left unmatched. Germline V gene data show CDR1 as SGDLS and CDR2 as YYNGEE. This CDR3 is built from 15 residues.

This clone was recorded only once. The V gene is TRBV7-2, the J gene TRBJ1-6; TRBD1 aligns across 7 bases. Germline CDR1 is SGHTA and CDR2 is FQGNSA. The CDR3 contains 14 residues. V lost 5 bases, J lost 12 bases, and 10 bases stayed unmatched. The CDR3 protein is CASSPDRVYLPLHF. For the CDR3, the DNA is TGTGCCAGCAGCCCCGACAGGGTTTACTTACCCCTCCACTTT.

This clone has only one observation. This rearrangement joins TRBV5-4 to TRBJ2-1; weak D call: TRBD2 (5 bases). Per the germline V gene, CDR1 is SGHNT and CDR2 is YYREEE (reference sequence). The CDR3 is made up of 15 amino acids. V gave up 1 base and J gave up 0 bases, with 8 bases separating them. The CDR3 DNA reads TGTGCCAGCAGCTTGAGCGGTTTCTCCTACAATGAGCAGTTCTTC. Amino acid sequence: CASSLSGFSYNEQFF.

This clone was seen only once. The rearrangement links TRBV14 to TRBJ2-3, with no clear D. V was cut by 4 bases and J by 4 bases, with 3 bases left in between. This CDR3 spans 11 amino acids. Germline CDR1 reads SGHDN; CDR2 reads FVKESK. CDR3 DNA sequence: TGTGCCAGCAGCCCCGCAGATACGCAGTATTTT. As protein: CASSPADTQYF. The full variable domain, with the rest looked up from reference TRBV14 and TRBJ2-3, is EAGVTQFPSHSVIEKGQTVTLRCDPISGHDNLYWYRRVMGKEIKFLLHFVKESKQDESGMPNNRFLAERTGGTYSTLKVQPAELEDSGVYFCASSPADTQYFGPGTRLTVL.